This record concerns one TCR beta chain sequence. This clonotype was found a few times. What this receptor recognizes is not known. Base qualities are not provided; no much larger clone lies one nucleotide away. Library preparation used RT-PCR. Sequencing used an Illumina MiSeq. TCRdb handled the public reads itself, with Q25 trimming in fastp and clone calling in MiXCR, and kept productive beta chains. A single entry per CDR3 protein holds the most common genes and DNA from its merged rows. For this sample the table gives about 680,000 distinct CDR3 sequences, of which 14% were detected only once. The ten most abundant clones make up just over 3.5% of the sample. Spanning cysteine to phenylalanine, the CDR3 consists of 15 amino acids. Only the CDR3 region is kept as DNA, spanning 45 bases read in frame from base 1. After removal of 3 bases from V and 6 bases from J, the junction retains 11 bases not matched to a gene. CDR1 and CDR2, looked up from the germline V gene (reference sequence), are GTSNPN and SVGIG.

The sample comes from a study (dated by TCRdb to the mid-2010s). The sequence links TRBV30 to TRBJ2-3, with TRBD2 identical over 8 junction bases. The sequencing input was memory CD4+ T cells from blood. This clonotype was sampled from a female donor in good health, serving as a healthy control. The DNA reads TGTGCCTGGAGCCTACGGGGGGGAAGGGGCGATACGCAGTATTTT. Its amino acids are CAWSLRGGRGDTQYF.